These T cell receptor beta chains were read from a single sample in a study of shared clonotypes between healthy human individuals. Data came from immunoSEQ multiplex PCR; TCRdb stores just in-frame clones and leaves some out. The sample has 2 million to 2.5 million clones; under 95% are singletons. Sample: naive CD4+ T cells from PBMCs. All receptors derive from a man younger than 35 in good health. Some clones in this sample may be carry-over from other donors' samples. The CDR3 runs from the conserved cysteine through the conserved F or W.

CASSLGRLAGGSEQFF,TRBJ2-1,TRBV7-2
CASRNHRGQFNQPQHF,TRBJ1-5,TRBV28
CASSDFAASTTEAFF,TRBJ1-1,TRBV6-1
CASSLFAGEFYEQYF,TRBJ2-7,TRBV7-9
CASSHNLAGPYEQYF,TRBJ2-7,TRBV4-3
CASSQSSGVNTGELFF,TRBJ2-2,TRBV16
CASSPYEGRNNSPLHF,TRBJ1-6,TRBV9
CASSIRDPSYNEQFF,TRBJ2-1,TRBV9
CASSFIVLAYNEQFF,TRBJ2-1,TRBV28
CATSTRQGWTGELFF,TRBJ2-2,TRBV15
CASSLILPWNEQFF,TRBJ2-1,TRBV7-2
CASSYGHNYGYTF,TRBJ1-2,TRBV6-5
CASSYQGTRPGEKLFF,TRBJ1-4,TRBV6-5
CASSPWTGDSNQPQHF,TRBJ1-5,TRBV6-6
CASSYTGTSGYNEQFF,TRBJ2-1,TRBV11-3
CASSLAWRGGTDTQYF,TRBJ2-3,TRBV7-6
CASSLLAGAIYEQFF,TRBJ2-1,TRBV7-3
CASMGGGSGNTIYF,TRBJ1-3,TRBV28
CASSEIAGGSYNEQFF,TRBJ2-1,TRBV19
CASSSYRGTYEQYF,TRBJ2-7,TRBV7-6
CASVRDISTGELFF,TRBJ2-2,TRBV6-6
CASSLRVGDTEAFF,TRBJ1-1,TRBV28
CASSGRGGELFF,TRBJ2-2,TRBV2
CASSRQRDEKLFF,TRBJ1-4,TRBV18
CASSFQGPYYEQYF,TRBJ2-7,TRBV5-6
CASSLAGGRTGELFF,TRBJ2-2,TRBV5-4
CASSASSGRVETQYF,TRBJ2-5,TRBV9
CASSPPARGDTQYF,TRBJ2-3,TRBV18
CASSLPTSGNTIYF,TRBJ1-3,TRBV11-2
CASSSGTGRREKLFF,TRBJ1-4,TRBV28
CASSELRLAGARTQYF,TRBJ2-3,TRBV6-1
CASSQDGVLAGGLETQYF,TRBJ2-5,TRBV4-2
CASSPRGGTDTQYF,TRBJ2-3,TRBV5-6